This TCR beta chain was identified during a study of cytomegalovirus exposure and HLA in healthy donors. Turning to the study itself: As an earlier analysis found, around 200 million T cells yielded about 120 million unique TCR beta sequences.

60 Vbeta and 13 Jbeta primers were used in PCR. Using immunoSEQ multiplex PCR, the repertoire was profiled, and TCRdb retains in-frame clones only, with some absent. The table has 120,000 or so clones, 75% to 85% seen once; the top ten hold approximately 10%. These donors, healthy bone marrow donors, were studied. The count of this clone is one. Its antigen is as yet unknown. The germline V gene encodes CDR1 MGHRA and CDR2 YSYEKL. The CDR3 covers 19 residues. Trimming took 0 bases from V and 0 from J; bases not matched to a gene: 10. General study points: A later analysis reported that several of the most significant clusters appeared to be linked to common viral pathogens, among them Epstein-Barr virus.

Sequenced material: PBMCs. The chain couples TRBV4-1 to TRBJ2-3; 9 nucleotides match TRBD2. This clonotype originated in a man aged 25-40 years in good health and CMV-seropositive. The CDR3 protein is CASSQELAGEPKSTDTQYF. The DNA for the CDR3 is TGCGCCAGCAGCCAAGAACTAGCGGGTGAACCTAAAAGCACAGATACGCAGTATTTT.